This T cell receptor (beta chain) comes out of a study of siplizumab effects on memory and regulatory T cells (dated by TCRdb to the late 2010s). The study in broad terms: The effect of the anti-CD2 antibody siplizumab on alloreactive T-cell subsets was examined in allogeneic mixed lymphocyte reactions constructed from human PBMCs. The paper's findings and limits, for the study overall: The cumulative frequency of alloreactive sequences traceable to unstimulated CD4+ memory T cells was significantly reduced by siplizumab. A naive or memory phenotype could not be assigned to roughly 75-95% of proliferating CD4+ or CD8+ clones. Greater diversity appeared to be present in unstimulated naive T cells than in memory T cells, and a substantial contribution to the alloresponse seemed to be made by naive cells. No functional confirmation was obtained for the suppressive function of proliferating Tregs from siplizumab cultures. Among mappable alloreactive CD4+ clones, an average Treg-derived fraction of 68.8% was observed with siplizumab, compared with roughly 25% in control reactions. Because sequences at frequencies below about 10^-5 were poorly captured, only a minor fraction of alloreactive clones could be mapped back to unstimulated subsets.

CDR1 SGHRS and CDR2 YFSETQ were looked up in the germline V gene. The V and J ends are trimmed by 5 bases and 1 base, leaving 12 bases between them. The CDR3 spans 14 residues, from the cysteine through the phenylalanine. The only DNA kept is the CDR3, 42 bases in frame from the first base. In addition, sequencing in three donor pairs included unstimulated CD8+ effector memory subsets alongside CD4+ naive, CD8+ naive, CD8+ TEMRA and CD4+ memory subsets. Sorted unstimulated T cells and proliferating T cells recovered from mixed lymphocyte reactions were subjected to TCRbeta CDR3 sequencing. Fresh whole blood from about 11 HLA-typed healthy donors was used as the source from which PBMCs were isolated. Comment on this clone: The specificity of this receptor is unknown. No base quality information exists; no much larger clone differs at one position.

The method was the immunoSEQ multiplex PCR assay. Approximately 100,000 TCR templates per sample were assayed on the deep sequencing platform. Genomic DNA extracted from sorted T cells was the material used for TCRbeta CDR3 sequencing. Processing in the source paper ran as follows. The R programming language was used for the clonal analysis of the TCRbeta CDR3 data. Comparing unstimulated samples against CFSE-low samples taken after the reaction was how alloreactive CD4+ and CD8+ clones were defined. Regulatory or non-regulatory origin was assigned to alloreactive CD4+ clones by matching of sequences to sorted unstimulated Treg and non-Treg repertoires. TCRdb took this table from immuneACCESS and kept in-frame rearrangements with V and J called. Such tables lack part of the clones; where checked against another copy, unresolved V genes explain under half of the gap, and the rest is unexplained. The V and J calls and clone size are taken from that table; D and trimming were inferred from the DNA. The sample table holds about 63,000 clones, of which 70% to 90% were seen once. In total, the top ten clones hold 3.8% of the sample.

Sequenced sample: memory CD4+ T cells sorted from blood. The sample's cell subset or site label is to be understood as: unstimulated CD4+ memory T cells. The receptor's source is a human donor in good health. This receptor chain uses TRBV5-1 and TRBJ1-1; the D gene is not confidently resolved. The DNA sequence is given as TGCGCCAGCAGTGTGTTGGGGTCGAACACTGAAGCTTTCTTT. It specifies CASSVLGSNTEAFF.